This TCR beta chain was obtained from a study of shared clonotypes between healthy human individuals. Findings and limits, study-wide: An expected dependence of interdonor clonotype sharing on sequencing depth was noted.

About this clone: Its target is unknown.

Among the unsorted PBMC samples, replicate PCRs used around 270 ng DNA, 25,000 to 30,000 T cell genomes. This table comes from immunoSEQ multiplex PCR, and its TCRdb copy is limited to in-frame clones, with some not included. The data contain about 450,000 clones, 75% to 85% of them singletons. There were no recent acute infections or vaccinations among the donors, who were healthy HIV-negative adults. Genomic DNA from unsorted samples was obtained from 80 million to 100 million PBMCs (per sample). The specimen was PBMCs. The sequence derives from a woman in her 40s in good health. Some clones in this sample may be carry-over from other donors' samples.

CDR3 DNA sequence: TGTGCCAGCAGAGACAGTCCCCAGGACTACGAGCAGTACTTC. It yields the protein CASRDSPQDYEQYF. The chain combines TRBV2 with TRBJ2-7, with D possibly matching TRBD1 (5 bases). Germline values: CDR1 SNHLY, CDR2 FYNNEI. The V end was cut by 6 bases, the J end by 3 bases, with 15 bases between. The CDR3 runs to 14 residues.